One and the same sample provided the 30 T cell receptor beta chains below, sequenced in a study of a mutant IDH1 vaccine in newly diagnosed glioma. Sequenced by immunoSEQ multiplex PCR; TCRdb stores in-frame clones only, minus some. The table records tens of thousands of clones, 90% to 95% of them present only once. Their antigens remain unidentified. Stated time point: week 5, during vaccination. All doses held 300 ug of mutant IDH1 20-mer peptide, with topical imiquimod. The sample was PBMCs, taken from a glioma patient whose treatment included an IDH1 peptide vaccine. The origin of the receptors is a woman aged 45-65 years with glioma.

The chain links TRBV6-5 to TRBJ1-5, with D possibly being TRBD1 (6 bases). The V gene's germline CDR1 is MNHEY and CDR2 SVGAGI. V gave up 4 bases and J gave up 9 bases, with 13 bases separating them. The CDR3 loop spans 13 amino acids. This CDR3 reads CASSFPTTGPQHF. The DNA of the CDR3 is TGTGCCAGCAGTTTCCCGACGACAGGGCCCCAGCATTTT.

The V and J genes are TRBV28 and TRBJ2-7; D is ambiguous. The V gene lost 7 bases and the J gene lost 8 bases, with 21 bases spanning the gap. The CDR3 loop spans 14 amino acids. The germline V gene encodes CDR1 MDHEN and CDR2 SYDVKM. CDR3 bases: TGTGCCAGCAATAATCCTGGGGTGGATACTCAGCAGTACTTC. It codes for CASNNPGVDTQQYF. Full variable domain (remainder filled in from reference TRBV28 and TRBJ2-7): DVKVTQSSRYLVKRTGEKVFLECVQDMDHENMFWYRQDPGLGLRLIYFSYDVKMKEKGDIPEGYSVSREKKERFSLILESASTNQTSMYLCASNNPGVDTQQYFGPGTRLTVT.

The chain combines TRBV12-5 with TRBJ2-2; D is undetermined. The germline V and J ends were trimmed by 10 bases and 2 bases, with 17 bases remaining between them. Germline V gene data show CDR1 as LGHNT and CDR2 as FRNRAP. The CDR3 consists of 15 residues. The CDR3 coding sequence is TGTGCTACTCTTCCACCCCAGACTAACACCGGGGAGCTGTTTTTT. Translated: CATLPPQTNTGELFF.

The count of this clone is one. A junction end diverges from the germline sequence, so it may reflect a read error. Other DNA sequences of this sample code for an identical CDR3. The gene calls are TRBV4-1 and TRBJ2-1; TRBD2 might be the D (6 bases). Per germline, CDR1 MGHRA and CDR2 YSYEKL. CDR3 size: 16 residues. The DNA for the CDR3 is TGCGCTAGCAGCCAAGGTCGCGGGGCTCCCTACAATGAGCAGTTCTTC. Translated: CASSQGRGAPYNEQFF.

The chain is built from TRBV27 and TRBJ2-7, with TRBD2 as a possible D gene (6 bases). CDR3 length: 14 amino acids. V lost 2 bases and J 1 base, leaving 9 bases between the germline ends. From germline, CDR1 is MNHEY and CDR2 SMNVEV (reference sequence). CDR3 amino acids: CASSLAGTSYEQYF. In nucleotides, the CDR3 is TGTGCCAGCAGTTTAGCGGGAACTTCCTACGAGCAGTACTTC.

The V and J genes are TRBV6-5 and TRBJ2-5, with 7 positions matching TRBD2. The J segment lost 4 bases and the V segment lost 11 bases, leaving 4 bases of the junction unmatched. The CDR3 runs to 11 residues. Looked up from germline, CDR1 is MNHEY and CDR2 is SVGAGI. The CDR3, as DNA: TGTGCCTGTAGCGGGTCAGAGACCCAGTACTTC. It translates to CACSGSETQYF.

This clone was seen just once. This chain uses TRBV7-9 with TRBJ1-4; TRBD1 might be the D (6 bases). Germline loops: CDR1 SEHNR, CDR2 FQNEAQ (reference sequence). CDR3 size: 15 residues. V lost 5 bases and J 5 bases, leaving 15 bases between the germline ends. The CDR3 DNA reads as TGTGCCAGCAGCCCCCGCGGACAGATAAATGAAAAACTGTTTTTT. It yields the protein CASSPRGQINEKLFF. Drawing the rest from reference TRBV7-9 and TRBJ1-4, the complete variable domain is DTGVSQNPRHKITKRGQNVTFRCDPISEHNRLYWYRQTLGQGPEFLTYFQNEAQLEKSRLLSDRFSAERPKGSFSTLEIQRTEQGDSAMYLCASSPRGQINEKLFFGSGTQLSVL.

V usage is TRBV5-1 and J usage is TRBJ1-4; D gene uncertain. The ends were cut back, 7 bases at V and 0 bases at J, with 7 bases in the middle. The CDR3 is 13 amino acids. CDR1 and CDR2 (germline): SGHRS, YFSETQ. DNA of the CDR3: TGCGCCAGCCGCCCGTCAACTAATGAAAAACTGTTTTTT. Translation gives CASRPSTNEKLFF. The whole variable domain, filled in from reference TRBV5-1 and TRBJ1-4, reads KAGVTQTPRYLIKTRGQQVTLSCSPISGHRSVSWYQQTPGQGLQFLFEYFSETQRNKGNFPGRFSGRQFSNSRSEMNVSTLELGDSALYLCASRPSTNEKLFFGSGTQLSVL.

The chain carries TRBV2 and TRBJ2-3; D unclear. CDR1 is SNHLY, CDR2 FYNNEI, per germline. The V end was cut by 7 bases, the J end by 0 bases, with 5 bases between. CDR3 length: 12 residues. The CDR3 loop is CASKRSTDTQYF. The CDR3 DNA is TGTGCCAGCAAACGGAGCACAGATACGCAGTATTTT.

The chain has TRBV4-1 and TRBJ2-1, with a possible D match to TRBD2 (6 bases). The V and J ends lost 0 bases and 8 bases respectively, with 8 bases between them. This CDR3 is built from 13 residues. CDR1 and CDR2 (germline): MGHRA, YSYEKL. As DNA, the CDR3 is TGCGCCAGCAGCCAAGATCGGGGGTATGAGCAGTTCTTC. It translates to CASSQDRGYEQFF.

The chain uses TRBV7-2 and TRBJ2-7; 10 bases fit TRBD2. V gave up 5 bases and J gave up 3 bases; unmatched junction bases: 7. The CDR3 runs 15 residues. CDR1 and CDR2 from the germline V gene are SGHTA and FQGNSA. The CDR3 DNA sequence: TGTGCCAGCAGCCCCCGTCTAGCGGGAGACTACGAGCAGTACTTC. Its translation is CASSPRLAGDYEQYF.

CDR3 amino acids: CASSYNSNQPQHF. CDR3 coding DNA: TGTGCCAGCAGCTATAATAGCAATCAGCCCCAGCATTTT. The V call is TRBV6-6, the J call TRBJ1-5; no clear D gene. Germline values: CDR1 MNHNY, CDR2 SVGAGI (reference sequence). Trimming stripped 6 bases from V and 0 bases from J, with 6 bases between. This CDR3 comprises 13 residues.

The chain has TRBV6-5 and TRBJ2-1; maybe TRBD2 (5 bases). Trimming took 0 bases from V and 8 from J, leaving 11 bases between them. CDR1 MNHEY and CDR2 SVGAGI come from the germline V gene. This CDR3 is 14 amino acids long. CDR3 bases: TGTGCCAGCAGTTACTCAGGGAGTTTCGATGAGCAGTTCTTC. As protein: CASSYSGSFDEQFF.

The CDR3 sequence: CASSLPGTSGSRGSYNEQFF. DNA of the CDR3: TGTGCCAGCAGTCTTCCCGGGACTAGCGGGAGTAGGGGCTCCTACAATGAGCAGTTCTTC. The chain joins TRBV7-6 to TRBJ2-1; 14 nucleotides align to TRBD2. This CDR3 spans 20 amino acids. CDR1 and CDR2 from the germline V gene are SGHVS and FNYEAQ. V trimming: 6 bases; J trimming: 0 bases; junction bases outside the gene matches: 13. The whole variable domain, remainder taken from reference TRBV7-6 and TRBJ2-1, is GAGVSQSPRYKVTKRGQDVALRCDPISGHVSLYWYRQALGQGPEFLTYFNYEAQQDKSGLPNDRFSAERPEGSISTLTIQRTEQRDSAMYRCASSLPGTSGSRGSYNEQFFGPGTRLTVL.

The chain recombines TRBV5-4 with TRBJ2-7; 10 bases agree with TRBD2. Germline trimming cut 4 bases from V and 3 bases from J; bases unmatched to any gene: 7. This CDR3 is built from 15 residues. The germline V gene has CDR1 SGHNT and CDR2 YYREEE (reference sequence). The CDR3, as DNA: TGTGCCAGCAGCCCCTCTAGCGGGAGTATCTACGAGCAGTACTTC. It is translated as CASSPSSGSIYEQYF. The entire variable domain, with the rest obtained from reference TRBV5-4 and TRBJ2-7, is as follows: ETGVTQSPTHLIKTRGQQVTLRCSSQSGHNTVSWYQQALGQGPQFIFQYYREEENGRGNFPPRFSGLQFPNYSSELNVNALELDDSALYLCASSPSSGSIYEQYFGPGTRLTVT.

This CDR3 reads CASRTGTGFYEQYF. As DNA, the CDR3 is TGTGCCAGCAGAACAGGGACAGGATTCTACGAGCAGTACTTC. This rearrangement joins TRBV6-5 to TRBJ2-7, with 8 bases that match TRBD1. This CDR3 is built from 14 residues. CDR1 MNHEY and CDR2 SVGAGI come from the germline V gene. V shed 6 bases, J shed 3 bases, and the junction held 7 bases outside the gene matches.

J is TRBJ2-7 and V is TRBV2; 10 bases match TRBD2. J lost 4 bases, V lost 6 bases, and 3 bases had no gene match. Per germline, CDR1 SNHLY and CDR2 FYNNEI. This CDR3 comprises 13 residues. The CDR3 loop reads CASRAGGPYEQYF. DNA for the CDR3: TGTGCCAGCAGAGCGGGAGGGCCTTACGAGCAGTACTTC.

This clone occurred once. J is TRBJ2-5 and V is TRBV18; D gene ambiguous. Germline V gene lookup returns CDR1 KGHSH and CDR2 LQKENI. The CDR3 loop spans 15 amino acids. V gave up 0 bases and J gave up 2 bases, with 10 bases separating them. CDR3 residues: CASSPPRQLQETQYF. The CDR3 region has the DNA TGTGCCAGCTCACCACCGCGGCAGCTTCAAGAGACCCAGTACTTC. Together with reference TRBV18 and TRBJ2-5, the CDR3 gives the full variable domain: NAGVMQNPRHLVRRRGQEARLRCSPMKGHSHVYWYRQLPEEGLKFMVYLQKENIIDESGMPKERFSAEFPKEGPSILRIQQVVRGDSAAYFCASSPPRQLQETQYFGPGTRLLVL.

A single count supports this clone. The chain couples TRBV6-5 to TRBJ2-7; 9 nucleotides agree with TRBD2. The CDR3 is made up of 14 amino acids. The V and J ends lost 6 bases and 5 bases, in that order; junction bases with no gene match: 8. The V gene's germline CDR1 is MNHEY and CDR2 SVGAGI. The CDR3 region is CASRLGLASDEQYF. CDR3 DNA: TGTGCCAGCAGACTTGGACTAGCGTCAGACGAGCAGTACTTC.

The sample holds one count of this clone. The V gene is TRBV19, the J gene TRBJ1-2; 7 bases agree with TRBD1. This CDR3 region has 14 residues. The germline V gene encodes CDR1 LNHDA and CDR2 SQIVND (reference sequence). The V and J ends lost 5 bases and 1 base, in that order; junction bases with no gene match: 4. CDR3 in amino acids: CASSPGQNNYGYTF. The CDR3 DNA sequence: TGTGCCAGTAGTCCGGGACAGAATAACTATGGCTACACCTTC.

V and J are TRBV19 and TRBJ2-2, with 10 nucleotides matching TRBD1. The CDR3 is 15 amino acids. Looked up from germline, CDR1 is LNHDA and CDR2 is SQIVND (reference sequence). Trimming removed 7 bases from V and 9 bases from J; junction bases left unmatched: 11. The CDR3 DNA is TGTGCCAGTACCTCATGGGACAGGGGTCTCCGGGAGCTGTTTTTT. Amino acid sequence: CASTSWDRGLRELFF. Full variable domain (missing parts from reference TRBV19 and TRBJ2-2): DGGITQSPKYLFRKEGQNVTLSCEQNLNHDAMYWYRQDPGQGLRLIYYSQIVNDFQKGDIAEGYSVSREKKESFPLTVTSAQKNPTAFYLCASTSWDRGLRELFFGEGSRLTVL.

This clone was detected only once. The J gene is TRBJ1-1, the V gene TRBV19, with 10 bases that match TRBD1. V gave up 3 bases and J gave up 1 base; unmatched junction bases: 5. The germline gives CDR1 LNHDA, CDR2 SQIVND (reference sequence). The CDR3 contains 16 residues. CDR3 protein: CASSIGTGDRNTEAFF. Written as DNA, the CDR3 is TGTGCCAGTAGTATCGGGACAGGGGACAGGAACACTGAAGCTTTCTTT.

The chain carries TRBV5-1 and TRBJ2-3; TRBD2 matches 13 bases. CDR1 and CDR2 from the germline V gene are SGHRS and YFSETQ. V dropped 4 bases and J dropped 0; count of bases not matched to a gene: 5. CDR3 size: 17 residues. DNA of the CDR3: TGCGCCAGCAGCCTGACGGGACTAGCGGGAAGCACAGATACGCAGTATTTT. Translating it yields CASSLTGLAGSTDTQYF. The full variable domain, in which reference TRBV5-1 and TRBJ2-3 provide the parts outside the CDR3, is KAGVTQTPRYLIKTRGQQVTLSCSPISGHRSVSWYQQTPGQGLQFLFEYFSETQRNKGNFPGRFSGRQFSNSRSEMNVSTLELGDSALYLCASSLTGLAGSTDTQYFGPGTRLTVL.

The genes are TRBV27 and TRBJ2-1; 8 nucleotides agree with TRBD2. The V gene's germline CDR1 is MNHEY and CDR2 SMNVEV (reference sequence). There are 15 residues in the CDR3. J was trimmed by 2 bases and V by 3 bases; bases with no gene match: 3. Here the CDR3 DNA reads TGTGCCAGCAGTTTTGTCGGGAGGGCCTACAATGAGCAGTTCTTC. Translated, it gives CASSFVGRAYNEQFF.

This clone was detected only once. This chain joins TRBV29-1 and TRBJ1-3; perhaps TRBD1 as D (5 bases). V was trimmed by 8 bases and J by 0 bases, leaving 11 bases between them. Germline lookup yields CDR1 SQVTM and CDR2 ANQGSEA. This CDR3 comprises 13 residues. The CDR3 coding sequence is TGCAGCTTTTCGGGGGTCTCTGGAAACACCATATATTTT. Amino acids: CSFSGVSGNTIYF. Together with reference TRBV29-1 and TRBJ1-3, the CDR3 gives the full variable domain: SAVISQKPSRDICQRGTSLTIQCQVDSQVTMMFWYRQQPGQSLTLIATANQGSEATYESGFVIDKFPISRPNLTFSTLTVSNMSPEDSSIYLCSFSGVSGNTIYFGEGSWLTVV.

This clone was seen only a few times. The V call is TRBV7-9, the J call TRBJ2-7; perhaps TRBD2 as D (6 bases). From germline, CDR1 is SEHNR and CDR2 FQNEAQ (reference sequence). The CDR3 sequence is 15 residues long. Trimming cost V 1 base and J 3 bases, with 13 bases left between them. CDR3 region: CASSLEKAGRYEQYF. DNA for the CDR3: TGTGCCAGCAGCTTAGAAAAAGCGGGCCGCTACGAGCAGTACTTC.

The chain is built from TRBV29-1 and TRBJ2-7; the D is unclear. Germline CDR1 and CDR2: SQVTM and ANQGSEA. The germline V and J ends were trimmed by 5 bases and 0 bases, with 11 bases remaining between them. The CDR3 consists of 13 residues. CDR3 sequence: CSVLGRSSYEQYF. The CDR3 DNA reads as TGCAGCGTTTTAGGCCGGAGCTCCTACGAGCAGTACTTC.

V and J are TRBV5-8 and TRBJ2-3, with TRBD1 identical over 9 bases. Trimming took 3 bases from V and 3 from J; bases not matched to a gene: 5. Germline V gene sequence: CDR1 SGHTS, CDR2 YDEGEE. The CDR3 is 15 amino acids. CDR3 loop: CASSWTGQGTDTQYF. In nucleotides, the CDR3 is TGTGCCAGCAGCTGGACCGGACAGGGGACAGATACGCAGTATTTT.

The CDR3 here is CASSAGAWTEAFF. CDR3 sequence (DNA): TGTGCCAGCAGTGCTGGGGCTTGGACTGAAGCTTTCTTT. The chain links TRBV2 to TRBJ1-1, with a tentative D call TRBD1 (5 bases). The CDR3 runs to 13 residues. Trimming shortened V by 4 bases and J by 5 bases, and 11 bases separated the two germline ends. The germline gives CDR1 SNHLY, CDR2 FYNNEI.

J is TRBJ2-3 and V is TRBV4-1; possible D gene TRBD2, 5 bases. The length of the CDR3 is 14 residues. Between the trimmed V and J ends, which lost 4 bases and 3 bases, there was a span of 11 bases. The germline gives CDR1 MGHRA, CDR2 YSYEKL. CDR3 in DNA: TGCGCCAGCAGCCGCGAGCGGTTAACAGATACGCAGTATTTT. This gives the protein CASSRERLTDTQYF.